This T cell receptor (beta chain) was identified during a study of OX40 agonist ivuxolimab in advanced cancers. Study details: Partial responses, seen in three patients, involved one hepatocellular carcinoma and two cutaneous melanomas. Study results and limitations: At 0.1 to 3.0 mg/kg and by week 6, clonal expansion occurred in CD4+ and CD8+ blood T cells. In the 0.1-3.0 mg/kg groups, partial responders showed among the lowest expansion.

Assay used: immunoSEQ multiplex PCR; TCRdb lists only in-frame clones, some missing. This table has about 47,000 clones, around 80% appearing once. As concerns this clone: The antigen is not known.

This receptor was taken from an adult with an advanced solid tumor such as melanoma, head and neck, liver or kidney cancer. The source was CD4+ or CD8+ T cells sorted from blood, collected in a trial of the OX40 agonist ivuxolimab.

The CDR3 spells CATSRYGDTEAFF. The CDR3 DNA is TGTGCCACCAGCAGGTACGGGGACACTGAAGCTTTCTTT. This rearrangement joins TRBV15 to TRBJ1-1, with D unclear. Germline lookup yields CDR1 LNHNV and CDR2 YYDKDF (reference sequence). V lost 3 bases to trimming and J lost 3 bases, with 8 bases between them. This CDR3 contains 13 residues.